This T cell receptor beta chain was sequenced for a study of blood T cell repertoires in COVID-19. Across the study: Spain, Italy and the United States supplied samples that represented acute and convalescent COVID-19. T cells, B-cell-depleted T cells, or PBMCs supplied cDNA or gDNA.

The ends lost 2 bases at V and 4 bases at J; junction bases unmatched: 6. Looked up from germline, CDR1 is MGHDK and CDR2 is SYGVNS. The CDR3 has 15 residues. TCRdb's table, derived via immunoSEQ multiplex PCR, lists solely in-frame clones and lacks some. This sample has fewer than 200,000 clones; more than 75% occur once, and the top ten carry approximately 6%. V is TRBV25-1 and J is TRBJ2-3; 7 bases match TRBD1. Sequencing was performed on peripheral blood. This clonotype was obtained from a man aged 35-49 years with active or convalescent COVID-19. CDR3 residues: CASSEPYRGSDTQYF. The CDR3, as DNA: TGTGCCAGCAGTGAACCTTACAGGGGTTCAGATACGCAGTATTTT.